The rows below give T cell receptor beta chains drawn from one sample of a study of OX40 agonist ivuxolimab in advanced cancers. Method: immunoSEQ multiplex PCR; TCRdb's copy keeps in-frame clones and lacks some. Counted here are tens of thousands of clones, approximately 91% occurring once; the ten biggest clones make up 0.25% to 0.3%. The specimen was CD4+ or CD8+ T cells sorted from blood, collected in a trial of the OX40 agonist ivuxolimab. The receptors stem from an adult with an advanced solid tumor such as melanoma, head and neck, liver or kidney cancer. CDR3s include the opening cysteine and the closing phenylalanine or tryptophan. A D gene is named only where the DNA matches it firmly. Clone sizes are given selectively: once, few, many, or a class where the clone is expanded.

>NA|NA|TRBJ2-1|TRBV7-7
TGTGCTAGCAGCCCCGGAGACAGGGAGGGTGAGCAGTTCTTC
CASSPGDREGEQFF
>NA|few|TRBJ1-6|TRBV19
TGTGCCAGTAGTCCGACCGCGGGGGCCGGGCGCAATTCACCCCTCCACTTT
CASSPTAGAGRNSPLHF
>NA|NA|TRBJ1-3|TRBV10-2
TGCGCCAGCCGGACGAGTGGGCGCGGAAACACCATATATTTT
CASRTSGRGNTIYF
>TRBD1|NA|TRBJ1-4|TRBV5-1
TGCGCCAGCGGCCGGACAGGAACTGCAACTAATGAAAAACTGTTTTTT
CASGRTGTATNEKLFF
>NA|NA|TRBJ2-7|TRBV2
TGTGCCAGCCGCGGGACTTGGACCTCCTACGAGCAGTACTTC
CASRGTWTSYEQYF
>TRBD1|NA|TRBJ2-3|TRBV5-4
TGTGCCAGCAGCCAAGCTACGACAGGGGACCCTAGGACAGATACGCAGTATTTT
CASSQATTGDPRTDTQYF
>NA|few|TRBJ2-2|TRBV5-1
TGCGCCAGCAGCTTGGATTCTCCTGTGGGCGGGGAGCTGTTTTTT
CASSLDSPVGGELFF
>TRBD1|NA|TRBJ2-2|TRBV10-1
TGCGCCAGCAGTGACTCGGGACAGGGGCCGAGGACCGGGGAGCTGTTTTTT
CASSDSGQGPRTGELFF
>NA|NA|TRBJ2-7|TRBV19
TGTGCCAGTAGTAGCCCCGGGCGGGGTACCTACGAGCAGTACTTC
CASSSPGRGTYEQYF
>NA|NA|TRBJ2-7|TRBV4-3
TGCGCCAGCAGCCAAGAGCTAGCCCCCTACGAGCAGTACTTC
CASSQELAPYEQYF
>TRBD2|few|TRBJ2-1|TRBV7-9
TGTGCCAGCAGCCAGGGACTAGCGCTGTTCTTC
CASSQGLALFF
>NA|NA|TRBJ1-1|TRBV20-1
TGCAGTGCTGGGGGTAGCACTGAAGCTTTCTTT
CSAGGSTEAFF
>NA|few|TRBJ1-2|TRBV7-9
TGTGCCAGCAGCTTAGTACGGGGGCAGGACACCTTC
CASSLVRGQDTF
>TRBD1|NA|TRBJ1-1|TRBV7-9
TGTGCCAGCAGCCACAGGGGAGCCACTGAAGCTTTCTTT
CASSHRGATEAFF
>TRBD1|NA|TRBJ1-4|TRBV5-1
TGCGCCAGCAGCGAGGGACAGGGGATCTCTAATGAAAAACTGTTTTTT
CASSEGQGISNEKLFF
>NA|NA|TRBJ1-2|TRBV2
TGTGCCAGCAGGAGAGGGACAAATAACTATGGCTACACCTTC
CASRRGTNNYGYTF
>NA|NA|TRBJ2-2|TRBV19
TGTGCCAGTAGTGTCGCGGCCAACACCGGGGAGCTGTTTTTT
CASSVAANTGELFF
>TRBD2|NA|TRBJ2-3|TRBV27
TGTGCCAGCAGTGGCGGGACTAGAGGGTCCCGAGATACGCAGTATTTT
CASSGGTRGSRDTQYF
>NA|NA|TRBJ1-5|TRBV6-5
TGTGCCAGCAGTGAATCCGGAGGATATCAGCCCCAGCATTTT
CASSESGGYQPQHF
>NA|few|TRBJ2-1|TRBV5-1
TGCGCCAGCAGCCCCGGGACGGTCCCTGGTGGTTCCTTGCGGGAGCAGTTCTTC
CASSPGTVPGGSLREQFF
>NA|NA|TRBJ2-1|TRBV7-9
TGTGCCAGCAGCTTAGATCCAGGCAATGAGCAGTTCTTC
CASSLDPGNEQFF
>TRBD1|NA|TRBJ1-6|TRBV6-5
TGTGCCAGCAGTTACGGTGGAGACAGGGTTAATTCACCCCTCCACTTT
CASSYGGDRVNSPLHF
>TRBD2|NA|TRBJ2-1|TRBV5-1
TGCGCCAGCAGCTTGTTAGCGGGCCAATACAATGAGCAGTTCTTC
CASSLLAGQYNEQFF
>NA|NA|TRBJ1-2|TRBV7-2
TGTGCCAGCAGCTTATATTCGGGATCTAACTATGGCTACACCTTC
CASSLYSGSNYGYTF
>TRBD2|NA|TRBJ2-3|TRBV11-2
TGTGCCAGCAGCTTAGGTCGAGCGGGGCTAACAGATACGCAGTATTTT
CASSLGRAGLTDTQYF
>TRBD1|NA|TRBJ2-5|TRBV9
TGTGCCAGCAGCGTAGACAGGGGGGAGCAGGAGACCCAGTACTTC
CASSVDRGEQETQYF
>TRBD1|NA|TRBJ1-6|TRBV30
TGTGCCTGGGGGACAGGGTACGTTTCACCCCTCCACTTT
CAWGTGYVSPLHF
>TRBD1|NA|TRBJ1-6|TRBV14
TGTGCCAGCAGCCCCCCCCGACAGGGGATTAATTCACCCCTCCACTTT
CASSPPRQGINSPLHF
>NA|NA|TRBJ1-3|TRBV9
TGTGCCAGCAGCACTTCGGGACGGATCTCTGGAAACACCATATATTTT
CASSTSGRISGNTIYF
>TRBD1|few|TRBJ2-3|TRBV27
TGTGCCAGCAGTTTCCTGGACAGGGCCATCCGGGGTGAAGATACGCAGTATTTT
CASSFLDRAIRGEDTQYF
>TRBD2|NA|TRBJ2-7|TRBV11-2
TGTGCCAGCAGCCTCGCGGGGGGGCCTATCCACGAGCAGTACTTC
CASSLAGGPIHEQYF
>NA|NA|TRBJ2-7|TRBV7-3
TGTGCCAGCAGCTTAAGAGGGGGGTCCTCCTACGAGCAGTACTTC
CASSLRGGSSYEQYF
>TRBD1|NA|TRBJ2-5|TRBV7-9
TGTGCCAGCAGCCCAGGGCAGGGGGTGATCCAAGAGACCCAGTACTTC
CASSPGQGVIQETQYF
>NA|NA|TRBJ2-5|TRBV30
TGTGCCTGGAGTCCATCCGAGACCCAGTACTTC
CAWSPSETQYF
>NA|NA|TRBJ2-7|TRBV18
TGTGCCAGCTCACCCCCCGGAACGACTAGGGTCCACGAGCAGTACTTC
CASSPPGTTRVHEQYF
>NA|NA|TRBJ2-7|TRBV6-1
TGTGCCAGCAGTGCGGACTCGAGCGAGCAGTACTTC
CASSADSSEQYF
>NA|NA|TRBJ1-1|TRBV5-1
TGCGCCAGCAGCCGTGGACAGAACACTGAAGCTTTCTTT
CASSRGQNTEAFF
>NA|NA|TRBJ2-2|TRBV5-4
TGTGCCAGCAGCTTGGAGATGAACACCGGGGAGCTGTTTTTT
CASSLEMNTGELFF
>TRBD1|NA|TRBJ2-7|TRBV5-1
TGCGCCAGCAGCCCAGGTGGGGCAGGGGGCCTCTACGAGCAGTACTTC
CASSPGGAGGLYEQYF
>NA|NA|TRBJ2-6|TRBV4-1
TGCGCCAGCAGCACACAGGGCTGGAGCTCTGGGGCCAACGTCCTGACTTTC
CASSTQGWSSGANVLTF
>NA|NA|TRBJ2-7|TRBV30
TGTGCCTGGAGTTCCACCGGGACATCCCTACAGTACTTC
CAWSSTGTSLQYF
>NA|NA|TRBJ1-1|TRBV15
TGTGCCACCAGCAGGGTAGACAGTGAAGCTTTCTTT
CATSRVDSEAFF
>NA|NA|TRBJ2-3|TRBV6-1
TGTGCCAGCAGTTCCCTTCCCGATACGCAGTATTTT
CASSSLPDTQYF
>NA|NA|TRBJ1-1|TRBV19
TGTGCCAGTAAGCCTATCCTCCGGGACAATAAAGGCCCCGCGGCTTTCTTT
CASKPILRDNKGPAAFF
>NA|NA|TRBJ1-2|TRBV11-2
TGTGCCAGCAGCTTAGAGGGGTCCTATGGCTACACCTTC
CASSLEGSYGYTF
>NA|NA|TRBJ1-6|TRBV6-6
TGTGCCAGCAGTTACTTAGGGAAACATAATTCACCCCTCCACTTT
CASSYLGKHNSPLHF
>NA|NA|TRBJ1-1|TRBV5-1
TGCGCCAGCAGCTTTCGCGGCGGGACTGAAGCTTTCTTT
CASSFRGGTEAFF
>TRBD1|once|TRBJ2-7|TRBV5-6
TGTGCCAGCAGCTTCCCCGGGACAGGGTCCTACGAGCAGTACTTC
CASSFPGTGSYEQYF
>NA|NA|TRBJ1-1|TRBV20-1
TGCAGTGCTTTAATGACTAAAGGGGCTTTCTTT
CSALMTKGAFF
>NA|once|TRBJ1-3|TRBV5-6
TGTGCCAGCAGCCCCCGGACAGCACCGTCTGGAAACACCATATATTTT
CASSPRTAPSGNTIYF
>NA|NA|TRBJ1-3|TRBV18
TGTGCCAGCTCACCAACAAAACTGGCAGGACGTTCCTCTGGAAACACCATATATTTT
CASSPTKLAGRSSGNTIYF
>NA|NA|TRBJ1-3|TRBV2
TGTGCCAGCAGTGCTACACGGCCCCGCTCTGGAAACACCATATATTTT
CASSATRPRSGNTIYF
>NA|NA|TRBJ1-2|TRBV27
TGTGCCAGCAGCTCGGGGGGACCTTACTATGGCTACACCTTC
CASSSGGPYYGYTF